The clone carrying this T cell receptor (beta chain) has a count of ten or more. The data are from a study of T cell repertoires in cytomegalovirus infection. Germline V gene lookup returns CDR1 SGHTA and CDR2 FQGNSA. V lost 4 bases to trimming and J lost 5 bases; unmatched junction nucleotides: 9. The CDR3 is 16 residues long. MiXCR, applied by TCRdb to the reads, yields one record per CDR3 protein. The data show almost 500,000 distinct CDR3 sequences, with 10% to 12% seen just once and roughly a tenth held by the top ten. This clonotype originated in a human donor in good health (CMV status not recorded). Some clones in this sample may be carry-over from other donors' samples. The specimen was PBMCs. The rearrangement joins TRBV7-2 to TRBJ2-7, with 12 bases lining up with TRBD2. CDR3 sequence reads: CASSYLAGGSSNEQYF. The CDR3 DNA reads TGTGCCAGCAGCTATCTAGCGGGAGGGTCGAGTAACGAGCAGTACTTC.